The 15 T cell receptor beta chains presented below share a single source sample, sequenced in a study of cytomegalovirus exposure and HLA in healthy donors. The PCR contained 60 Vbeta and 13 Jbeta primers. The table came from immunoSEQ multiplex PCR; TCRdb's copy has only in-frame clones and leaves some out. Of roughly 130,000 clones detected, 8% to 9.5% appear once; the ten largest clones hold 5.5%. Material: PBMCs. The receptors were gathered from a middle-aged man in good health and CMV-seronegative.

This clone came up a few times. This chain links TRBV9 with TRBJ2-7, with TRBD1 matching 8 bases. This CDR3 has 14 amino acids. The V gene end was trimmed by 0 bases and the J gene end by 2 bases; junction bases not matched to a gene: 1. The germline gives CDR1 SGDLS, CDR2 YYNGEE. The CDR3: CASSVVDRAYEQYF. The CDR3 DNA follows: TGTGCCAGCAGCGTAGTGGACAGGGCCTACGAGCAGTACTTC.

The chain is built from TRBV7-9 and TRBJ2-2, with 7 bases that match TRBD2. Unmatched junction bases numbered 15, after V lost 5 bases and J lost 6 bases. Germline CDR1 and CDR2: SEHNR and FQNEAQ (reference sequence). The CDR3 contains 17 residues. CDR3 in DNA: TGTGCCAGCAGCCCCCCCCCGAGACTAGCTGTGGCCGGGGAGCTGTTTTTT. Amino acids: CASSPPPRLAVAGELFF.

The CDR3 coding sequence is TGTGCCATCAGTGAGCCAGATCAGCCCCAGCATTTT. Translated: CAISEPDQPQHF. The genes are TRBV10-3 and TRBJ1-5; D remains unclear. Germline V CDR1 and CDR2: ENHRY, SYGVKD. With 2 bases removed from V and 5 bases from J, the gap between germline ends came to 4 bases. CDR3 size: 12 residues.

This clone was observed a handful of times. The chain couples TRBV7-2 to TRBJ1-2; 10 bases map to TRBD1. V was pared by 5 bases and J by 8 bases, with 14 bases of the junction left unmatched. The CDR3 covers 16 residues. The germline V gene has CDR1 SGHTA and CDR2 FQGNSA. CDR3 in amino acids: CASSPRDRGVRYGYTF. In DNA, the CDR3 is TGTGCCAGCAGCCCGAGGGACAGGGGAGTCCGATACGGCTACACCTTC.

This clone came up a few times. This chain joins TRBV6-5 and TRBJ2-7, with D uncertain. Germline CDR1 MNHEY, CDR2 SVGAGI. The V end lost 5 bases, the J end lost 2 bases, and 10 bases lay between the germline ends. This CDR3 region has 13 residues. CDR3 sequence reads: CASSPALPYEQYF. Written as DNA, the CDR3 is TGTGCCAGCAGTCCAGCGCTCCCCTACGAGCAGTACTTC.

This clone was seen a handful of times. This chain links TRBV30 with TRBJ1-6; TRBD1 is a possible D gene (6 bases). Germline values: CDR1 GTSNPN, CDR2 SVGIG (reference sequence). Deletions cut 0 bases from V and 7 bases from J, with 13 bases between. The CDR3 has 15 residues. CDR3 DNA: TGTGCCTGGAGTGTAGTTGGGCAGGGGAATTCACCCCTCCACTTT. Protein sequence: CAWSVVGQGNSPLHF. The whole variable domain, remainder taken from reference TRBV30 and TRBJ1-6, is SQTIHQWPATLVQPVGSPLSLECTVEGTSNPNLYWYRQAAGRGLQLLFYSVGIGQISSEVPQNLSASRPQDRQFILSSKKLLLSDSGFYLCAWSVVGQGNSPLHFGNGTRLTVT.

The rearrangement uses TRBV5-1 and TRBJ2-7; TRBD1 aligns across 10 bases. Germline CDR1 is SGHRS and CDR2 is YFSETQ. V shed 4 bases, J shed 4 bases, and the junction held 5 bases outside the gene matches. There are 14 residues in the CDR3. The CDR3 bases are TGCGCCAGCAGCCCCGGGACAGGGGAATACGAGCAGTACTTC. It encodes CASSPGTGEYEQYF.

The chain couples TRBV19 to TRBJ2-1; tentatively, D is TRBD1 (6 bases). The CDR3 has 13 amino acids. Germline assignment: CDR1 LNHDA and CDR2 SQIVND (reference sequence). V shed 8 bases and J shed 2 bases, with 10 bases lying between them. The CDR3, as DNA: TGTGCCAGTCAGACAGGACCCTACAATGAGCAGTTCTTC. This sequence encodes CASQTGPYNEQFF. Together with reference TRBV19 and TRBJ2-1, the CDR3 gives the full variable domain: DGGITQSPKYLFRKEGQNVTLSCEQNLNHDAMYWYRQDPGQGLRLIYYSQIVNDFQKGDIAEGYSVSREKKESFPLTVTSAQKNPTAFYLCASQTGPYNEQFFGPGTRLTVL.

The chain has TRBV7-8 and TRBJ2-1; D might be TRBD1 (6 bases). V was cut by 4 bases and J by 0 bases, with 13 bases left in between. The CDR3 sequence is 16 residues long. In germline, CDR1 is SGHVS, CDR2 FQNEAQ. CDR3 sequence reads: CASSSFTGISYNEQFF. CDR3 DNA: TGTGCCAGCAGCTCTTTTACAGGGATCTCCTACAATGAGCAGTTCTTC.

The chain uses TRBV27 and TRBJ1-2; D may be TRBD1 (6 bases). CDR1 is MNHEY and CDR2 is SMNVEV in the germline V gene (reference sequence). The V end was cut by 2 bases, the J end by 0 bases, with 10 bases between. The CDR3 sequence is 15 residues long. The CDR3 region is CASSLGGHPNYGYTF. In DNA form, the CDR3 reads TGTGCCAGCAGTTTAGGGGGACACCCTAACTATGGCTACACCTTC.

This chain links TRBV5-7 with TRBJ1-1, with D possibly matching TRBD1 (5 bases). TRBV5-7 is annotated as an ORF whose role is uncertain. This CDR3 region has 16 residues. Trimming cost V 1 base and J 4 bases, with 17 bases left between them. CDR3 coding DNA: TGTGCCAGCAGCTTGAGGGGTTGGGGTTTCGGCACTGAAGCTTTCTTT. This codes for CASSLRGWGFGTEAFF.

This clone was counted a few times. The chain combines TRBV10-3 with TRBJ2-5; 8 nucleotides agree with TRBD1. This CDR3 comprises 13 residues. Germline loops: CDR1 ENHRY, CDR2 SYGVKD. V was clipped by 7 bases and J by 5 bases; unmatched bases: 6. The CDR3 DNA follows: TGTGCCATCACGGACAGGGAGAGGGAGACCCAGTACTTC. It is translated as CAITDRERETQYF.

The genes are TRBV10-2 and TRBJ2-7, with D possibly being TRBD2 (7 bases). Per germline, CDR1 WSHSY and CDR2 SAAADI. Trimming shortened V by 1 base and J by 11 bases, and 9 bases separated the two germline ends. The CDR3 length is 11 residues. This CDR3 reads CASSELGGEYF. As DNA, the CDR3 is TGCGCCAGCAGTGAGTTAGGGGGGGAGTACTTC.

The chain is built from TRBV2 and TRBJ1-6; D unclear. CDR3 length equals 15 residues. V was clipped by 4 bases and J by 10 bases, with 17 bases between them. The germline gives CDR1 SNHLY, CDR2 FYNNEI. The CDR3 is CASSVGGRGLSPLHF. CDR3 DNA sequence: TGTGCCAGCAGTGTAGGCGGTAGAGGACTGTCACCCCTCCACTTT.

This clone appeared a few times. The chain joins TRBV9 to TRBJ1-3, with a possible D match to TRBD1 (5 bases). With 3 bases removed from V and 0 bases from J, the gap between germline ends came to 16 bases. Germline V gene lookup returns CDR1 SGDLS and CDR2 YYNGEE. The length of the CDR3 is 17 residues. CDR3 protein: CASSATPGGSSGNTIYF. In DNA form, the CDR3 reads TGTGCCAGCAGCGCCACCCCGGGGGGGAGCTCTGGAAACACCATATATTTT. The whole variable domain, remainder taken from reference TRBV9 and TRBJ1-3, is DSGVTQTPKHLITATGQRVTLRCSPRSGDLSVYWYQQSLDQGLQFLIQYYNGEERAKGNILERFSAQQFPDLHSELNLSSLELGDSALYFCASSATPGGSSGNTIYFGEGSWLTVV.